Listed here is a single T cell receptor beta chain. This specimen belongs to a study of response to subunit inactivated influenza vaccine. Each CDR3 protein is one row after TCRdb ran MiXCR on the RT-PCR reads. This table has 860,000 or so distinct CDR3 sequences, about 20% appearing once. This clonotype was sampled from a man aged 50 or older who received an inactivated influenza vaccine. Source: PBMCs from blood, taken 4 to 6 days after vaccination.

CDR3 coding DNA: TGCGCCAGCAGCCAAGAGATGCCACAGGGGGACCCTGGGGCCAACGTCCTGACTTTC. Translated, it gives CASSQEMPQGDPGANVLTF. The chain carries TRBV4-3 and TRBJ2-6; 8 bases agree with TRBD1. The V gene's germline CDR1 is LGHNA and CDR2 YSLEER. The CDR3 extends over 19 amino acids. V shed 0 bases, J shed 2 bases, and the junction held 9 bases outside the gene matches.